The rows below give T cell receptor beta chains drawn from one sample of a study of CD8 T cells in Susac syndrome. TCRdb ran MiXCR on the immunoSEQ multiplex PCR reads and lists one entry per CDR3 protein. This table has fewer than 250,000 distinct CDR3 sequences, about 93% appearing once. The sequencing input was CD8+ T cells from PBMCs. The receptor source for this set is a human donor with multiple sclerosis. Both conserved end residues are part of each CDR3.

j_gene: TRBJ1-1; v_gene: TRBV2; CDR3aa: CARGGGSHTEAFF
j_gene: TRBJ2-5; v_gene: TRBV13; CDR3aa: CASRLSGSGETQYF
j_gene: TRBJ2-3; v_gene: TRBV9; CDR3aa: CASTTASGVTDTQYF
j_gene: TRBJ1-2; v_gene: TRBV10-3; CDR3aa: CAISDPRSTGVYGYTF
j_gene: TRBJ2-2; v_gene: TRBV7-3; CDR3aa: CASSPTPLAGGPGELFF
j_gene: TRBJ1-5; v_gene: TRBV6-5; CDR3aa: CASSYPSYEYSNQPQHF
j_gene: TRBJ2-1; v_gene: TRBV16; CDR3aa: CASSRREGQGYNEQFF
j_gene: TRBJ2-5; v_gene: TRBV7-9; CDR3aa: CASSPRDTQETQYF
j_gene: TRBJ1-1; v_gene: TRBV6-6; CDR3aa: CASSYGLHEAFF
j_gene: TRBJ2-5; v_gene: TRBV21-1; CDR3aa: CASSKAGCWIGIQETQYF
j_gene: TRBJ2-7; v_gene: TRBV3-1; CDR3aa: CASSRRRYF
j_gene: TRBJ2-5; v_gene: TRBV10-2; CDR3aa: CASSERSYQETQYF
j_gene: TRBJ2-5; v_gene: TRBV30; CDR3aa: CAWSGETQYF
j_gene: TRBJ2-1; v_gene: TRBV27; CDR3aa: CASSLGSGIPNEQFF
j_gene: TRBJ2-2; v_gene: TRBV15; CDR3aa: CATSREGRARNTGELFF
j_gene: TRBJ2-7; v_gene: TRBV7-6; CDR3aa: CASSLGSGRSYEQYF
j_gene: TRBJ2-7; v_gene: TRBV4-3; CDR3aa: CASSQGPGLSALGYEQYF
j_gene: TRBJ2-1; v_gene: TRBV28; CDR3aa: CASSGLAGYNEQFF
j_gene: TRBJ1-1; v_gene: TRBV12-3/TRBV12-4; CDR3aa: CASSVTGTEAFF
j_gene: TRBJ1-4; v_gene: TRBV14; CDR3aa: CASSQGGRANEKLFF
j_gene: TRBJ2-7; v_gene: TRBV29-1; CDR3aa: CSVEDPGQGGSHAYEQYF
j_gene: TRBJ1-1; v_gene: TRBV7-9; CDR3aa: CASSLLAGVAFF
j_gene: TRBJ2-7; v_gene: TRBV5-6; CDR3aa: CASSLGTRSEQYF
j_gene: TRBJ1-1; v_gene: TRBV19; CDR3aa: CASSIGTGGNTEAFF
j_gene: TRBJ2-1; v_gene: TRBV9; CDR3aa: CASSGGWEQFF
j_gene: TRBJ2-4; v_gene: TRBV30; CDR3aa: CAWREDTRRWIQYF
j_gene: TRBJ2-7; v_gene: TRBV27; CDR3aa: CASSLGQPYEQYF
j_gene: TRBJ2-7; v_gene: TRBV9; CDR3aa: CASSGRAGGYEQYF
j_gene: TRBJ2-4; v_gene: TRBV19; CDR3aa: CASTPRGGNIQYF
j_gene: TRBJ2-7; v_gene: TRBV19; CDR3aa: CASRASGFYEQYF
j_gene: TRBJ1-2; v_gene: TRBV6-1; CDR3aa: CASSPRQNRANYGYTF
j_gene: TRBJ1-1; v_gene: TRBV9; CDR3aa: CASSVAGGSYTEAFF
j_gene: TRBJ1-5; v_gene: TRBV12-3/TRBV12-4; CDR3aa: CASSLEGVGNQPQHF
j_gene: TRBJ2-7; v_gene: TRBV30; CDR3aa: CAWGLAAYEQYF
j_gene: TRBJ1-1; v_gene: TRBV30; CDR3aa: CAWSALQGFNTEAFF
j_gene: TRBJ2-1; v_gene: TRBV7-9; CDR3aa: CASSPPGGTFEQFF
j_gene: TRBJ1-5; v_gene: TRBV29-1; CDR3aa: CSAREAGGSNQPQHF
j_gene: TRBJ1-1; v_gene: TRBV19; CDR3aa: CASSYSMNTEAFF
j_gene: TRBJ1-2; v_gene: TRBV27; CDR3aa: CASSRDRNNYGYTF
j_gene: TRBJ2-6; v_gene: TRBV13; CDR3aa: CASSEGISGANVLTF
j_gene: TRBJ2-3; v_gene: TRBV7-9; CDR3aa: CASSFGDNTDTQYF
j_gene: TRBJ2-7; v_gene: TRBV12-5; CDR3aa: CASGLAYEQYF
j_gene: TRBJ1-2; v_gene: TRBV7-9; CDR3aa: CASSSGGQGFWGYTF
j_gene: TRBJ2-1; v_gene: TRBV28; CDR3aa: CASSLKLAGSSFYNEQFF
j_gene: TRBJ2-7; v_gene: TRBV9; CDR3aa: CASSTGQAPYEQYF
j_gene: TRBJ1-3; v_gene: TRBV5-1; CDR3aa: CASSSSGHGNTIYF
j_gene: TRBJ1-1; v_gene: TRBV10-2; CDR3aa: CASSESRIVGLNTEAFF
j_gene: TRBJ2-3; v_gene: TRBV5-1; CDR3aa: CASSLGGESTDTQYF
j_gene: TRBJ2-7; v_gene: TRBV19; CDR3aa: CASQATRWDYEQYF
j_gene: TRBJ1-2; v_gene: TRBV27; CDR3aa: CASRRGRRYTF
j_gene: TRBJ2-2; v_gene: TRBV24-1; CDR3aa: CATSDFGTGRTGELFF
j_gene: TRBJ2-3; v_gene: TRBV19; CDR3aa: CASSSQGSSTDTQYF
j_gene: TRBJ1-1; v_gene: TRBV19; CDR3aa: CASSITGNTEAFF
j_gene: TRBJ1-4; v_gene: TRBV10-3; CDR3aa: CAISESGGYSEKLFF
j_gene: TRBJ2-7; v_gene: TRBV6-5; CDR3aa: CASSYSGGSSYEQYF
j_gene: TRBJ2-1; v_gene: TRBV29-1; CDR3aa: CSVIGASYNEQFF
j_gene: TRBJ1-1; v_gene: TRBV4-1; CDR3aa: CASSLSRQLNTEAFF
j_gene: TRBJ2-2; v_gene: TRBV12-3/TRBV12-4; CDR3aa: CASSLGREGRIGELFF
j_gene: TRBJ1-1; v_gene: TRBV12-3/TRBV12-4; CDR3aa: CASSLAGESTEAFF